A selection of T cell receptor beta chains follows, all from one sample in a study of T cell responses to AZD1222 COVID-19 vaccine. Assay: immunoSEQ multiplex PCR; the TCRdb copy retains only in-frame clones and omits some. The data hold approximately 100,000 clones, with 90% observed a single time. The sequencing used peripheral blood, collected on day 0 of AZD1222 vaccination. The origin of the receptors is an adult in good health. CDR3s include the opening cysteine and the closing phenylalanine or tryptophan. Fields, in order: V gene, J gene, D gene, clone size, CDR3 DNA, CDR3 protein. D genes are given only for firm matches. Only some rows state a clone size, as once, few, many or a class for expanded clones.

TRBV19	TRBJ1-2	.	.	TGTGCCAGTAGTATTCAGGGTAACTATGGCTACACCTTC	CASSIQGNYGYTF
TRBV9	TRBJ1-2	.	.	TGTGCCAGCAGCGTAGGCGCGGACGATGGCTACACCTTC	CASSVGADDGYTF
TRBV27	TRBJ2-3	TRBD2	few	TGTGCCAGCAGTTCTCTAGCGGGGGGCAGCACAGATACGCAGTATTTT	CASSSLAGGSTDTQYF
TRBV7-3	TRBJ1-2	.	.	TGTGCCAGCAGCCGAAGGGACGGCGGGGGAGGCTACACCTTC	CASSRRDGGGGYTF
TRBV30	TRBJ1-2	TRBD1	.	TGTGCCTGGAGGACTCCCGGGACAGGGGATTTGAGTGGCTACACCTTC	CAWRTPGTGDLSGYTF
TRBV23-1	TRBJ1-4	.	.	TGCGCCAGCAGTCAGGAGGGCTCAACTAATGAAAAACTGTTTTTT	CASSQEGSTNEKLFF
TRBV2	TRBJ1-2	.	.	TGTGCCAGCACGGTAGGCTATGGCTACACCTTC	CASTVGYGYTF
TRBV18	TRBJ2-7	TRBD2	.	TGTGCCAGCTCACCAGACAGCGGGGCCTACGAGCAGTACTTC	CASSPDSGAYEQYF
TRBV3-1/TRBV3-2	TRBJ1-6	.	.	TGTGCCAGCAGTCCCAGTTCCTATAATTCACCCCTCCACTTT	CASSPSSYNSPLHF
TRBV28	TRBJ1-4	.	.	TGTGCCAGCAGTTTATGTTTCTGGGGCAGGGGTGGTGAAAAACTGTTTTTT	CASSLCFWGRGGEKLFF
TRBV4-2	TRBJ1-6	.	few	TGTGCCAGCAGCCAAGATCGGACAAGATACTCACCCCTCCACTTT	CASSQDRTRYSPLHF
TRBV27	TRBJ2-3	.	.	TGTGCCAGCACCCCTAATGAACTCGATACGCAGTATTTT	CASTPNELDTQYF
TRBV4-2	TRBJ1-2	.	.	TGTGCCAGCAGCCCACCGTCCGGGGAAGGCTATGGCTACACCTTC	CASSPPSGEGYGYTF
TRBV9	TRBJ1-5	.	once	TGTGCCAGCAGCGTGGGCGTGGGGGCGCTGGGGCAGCCCCAGCATTTT	CASSVGVGALGQPQHF